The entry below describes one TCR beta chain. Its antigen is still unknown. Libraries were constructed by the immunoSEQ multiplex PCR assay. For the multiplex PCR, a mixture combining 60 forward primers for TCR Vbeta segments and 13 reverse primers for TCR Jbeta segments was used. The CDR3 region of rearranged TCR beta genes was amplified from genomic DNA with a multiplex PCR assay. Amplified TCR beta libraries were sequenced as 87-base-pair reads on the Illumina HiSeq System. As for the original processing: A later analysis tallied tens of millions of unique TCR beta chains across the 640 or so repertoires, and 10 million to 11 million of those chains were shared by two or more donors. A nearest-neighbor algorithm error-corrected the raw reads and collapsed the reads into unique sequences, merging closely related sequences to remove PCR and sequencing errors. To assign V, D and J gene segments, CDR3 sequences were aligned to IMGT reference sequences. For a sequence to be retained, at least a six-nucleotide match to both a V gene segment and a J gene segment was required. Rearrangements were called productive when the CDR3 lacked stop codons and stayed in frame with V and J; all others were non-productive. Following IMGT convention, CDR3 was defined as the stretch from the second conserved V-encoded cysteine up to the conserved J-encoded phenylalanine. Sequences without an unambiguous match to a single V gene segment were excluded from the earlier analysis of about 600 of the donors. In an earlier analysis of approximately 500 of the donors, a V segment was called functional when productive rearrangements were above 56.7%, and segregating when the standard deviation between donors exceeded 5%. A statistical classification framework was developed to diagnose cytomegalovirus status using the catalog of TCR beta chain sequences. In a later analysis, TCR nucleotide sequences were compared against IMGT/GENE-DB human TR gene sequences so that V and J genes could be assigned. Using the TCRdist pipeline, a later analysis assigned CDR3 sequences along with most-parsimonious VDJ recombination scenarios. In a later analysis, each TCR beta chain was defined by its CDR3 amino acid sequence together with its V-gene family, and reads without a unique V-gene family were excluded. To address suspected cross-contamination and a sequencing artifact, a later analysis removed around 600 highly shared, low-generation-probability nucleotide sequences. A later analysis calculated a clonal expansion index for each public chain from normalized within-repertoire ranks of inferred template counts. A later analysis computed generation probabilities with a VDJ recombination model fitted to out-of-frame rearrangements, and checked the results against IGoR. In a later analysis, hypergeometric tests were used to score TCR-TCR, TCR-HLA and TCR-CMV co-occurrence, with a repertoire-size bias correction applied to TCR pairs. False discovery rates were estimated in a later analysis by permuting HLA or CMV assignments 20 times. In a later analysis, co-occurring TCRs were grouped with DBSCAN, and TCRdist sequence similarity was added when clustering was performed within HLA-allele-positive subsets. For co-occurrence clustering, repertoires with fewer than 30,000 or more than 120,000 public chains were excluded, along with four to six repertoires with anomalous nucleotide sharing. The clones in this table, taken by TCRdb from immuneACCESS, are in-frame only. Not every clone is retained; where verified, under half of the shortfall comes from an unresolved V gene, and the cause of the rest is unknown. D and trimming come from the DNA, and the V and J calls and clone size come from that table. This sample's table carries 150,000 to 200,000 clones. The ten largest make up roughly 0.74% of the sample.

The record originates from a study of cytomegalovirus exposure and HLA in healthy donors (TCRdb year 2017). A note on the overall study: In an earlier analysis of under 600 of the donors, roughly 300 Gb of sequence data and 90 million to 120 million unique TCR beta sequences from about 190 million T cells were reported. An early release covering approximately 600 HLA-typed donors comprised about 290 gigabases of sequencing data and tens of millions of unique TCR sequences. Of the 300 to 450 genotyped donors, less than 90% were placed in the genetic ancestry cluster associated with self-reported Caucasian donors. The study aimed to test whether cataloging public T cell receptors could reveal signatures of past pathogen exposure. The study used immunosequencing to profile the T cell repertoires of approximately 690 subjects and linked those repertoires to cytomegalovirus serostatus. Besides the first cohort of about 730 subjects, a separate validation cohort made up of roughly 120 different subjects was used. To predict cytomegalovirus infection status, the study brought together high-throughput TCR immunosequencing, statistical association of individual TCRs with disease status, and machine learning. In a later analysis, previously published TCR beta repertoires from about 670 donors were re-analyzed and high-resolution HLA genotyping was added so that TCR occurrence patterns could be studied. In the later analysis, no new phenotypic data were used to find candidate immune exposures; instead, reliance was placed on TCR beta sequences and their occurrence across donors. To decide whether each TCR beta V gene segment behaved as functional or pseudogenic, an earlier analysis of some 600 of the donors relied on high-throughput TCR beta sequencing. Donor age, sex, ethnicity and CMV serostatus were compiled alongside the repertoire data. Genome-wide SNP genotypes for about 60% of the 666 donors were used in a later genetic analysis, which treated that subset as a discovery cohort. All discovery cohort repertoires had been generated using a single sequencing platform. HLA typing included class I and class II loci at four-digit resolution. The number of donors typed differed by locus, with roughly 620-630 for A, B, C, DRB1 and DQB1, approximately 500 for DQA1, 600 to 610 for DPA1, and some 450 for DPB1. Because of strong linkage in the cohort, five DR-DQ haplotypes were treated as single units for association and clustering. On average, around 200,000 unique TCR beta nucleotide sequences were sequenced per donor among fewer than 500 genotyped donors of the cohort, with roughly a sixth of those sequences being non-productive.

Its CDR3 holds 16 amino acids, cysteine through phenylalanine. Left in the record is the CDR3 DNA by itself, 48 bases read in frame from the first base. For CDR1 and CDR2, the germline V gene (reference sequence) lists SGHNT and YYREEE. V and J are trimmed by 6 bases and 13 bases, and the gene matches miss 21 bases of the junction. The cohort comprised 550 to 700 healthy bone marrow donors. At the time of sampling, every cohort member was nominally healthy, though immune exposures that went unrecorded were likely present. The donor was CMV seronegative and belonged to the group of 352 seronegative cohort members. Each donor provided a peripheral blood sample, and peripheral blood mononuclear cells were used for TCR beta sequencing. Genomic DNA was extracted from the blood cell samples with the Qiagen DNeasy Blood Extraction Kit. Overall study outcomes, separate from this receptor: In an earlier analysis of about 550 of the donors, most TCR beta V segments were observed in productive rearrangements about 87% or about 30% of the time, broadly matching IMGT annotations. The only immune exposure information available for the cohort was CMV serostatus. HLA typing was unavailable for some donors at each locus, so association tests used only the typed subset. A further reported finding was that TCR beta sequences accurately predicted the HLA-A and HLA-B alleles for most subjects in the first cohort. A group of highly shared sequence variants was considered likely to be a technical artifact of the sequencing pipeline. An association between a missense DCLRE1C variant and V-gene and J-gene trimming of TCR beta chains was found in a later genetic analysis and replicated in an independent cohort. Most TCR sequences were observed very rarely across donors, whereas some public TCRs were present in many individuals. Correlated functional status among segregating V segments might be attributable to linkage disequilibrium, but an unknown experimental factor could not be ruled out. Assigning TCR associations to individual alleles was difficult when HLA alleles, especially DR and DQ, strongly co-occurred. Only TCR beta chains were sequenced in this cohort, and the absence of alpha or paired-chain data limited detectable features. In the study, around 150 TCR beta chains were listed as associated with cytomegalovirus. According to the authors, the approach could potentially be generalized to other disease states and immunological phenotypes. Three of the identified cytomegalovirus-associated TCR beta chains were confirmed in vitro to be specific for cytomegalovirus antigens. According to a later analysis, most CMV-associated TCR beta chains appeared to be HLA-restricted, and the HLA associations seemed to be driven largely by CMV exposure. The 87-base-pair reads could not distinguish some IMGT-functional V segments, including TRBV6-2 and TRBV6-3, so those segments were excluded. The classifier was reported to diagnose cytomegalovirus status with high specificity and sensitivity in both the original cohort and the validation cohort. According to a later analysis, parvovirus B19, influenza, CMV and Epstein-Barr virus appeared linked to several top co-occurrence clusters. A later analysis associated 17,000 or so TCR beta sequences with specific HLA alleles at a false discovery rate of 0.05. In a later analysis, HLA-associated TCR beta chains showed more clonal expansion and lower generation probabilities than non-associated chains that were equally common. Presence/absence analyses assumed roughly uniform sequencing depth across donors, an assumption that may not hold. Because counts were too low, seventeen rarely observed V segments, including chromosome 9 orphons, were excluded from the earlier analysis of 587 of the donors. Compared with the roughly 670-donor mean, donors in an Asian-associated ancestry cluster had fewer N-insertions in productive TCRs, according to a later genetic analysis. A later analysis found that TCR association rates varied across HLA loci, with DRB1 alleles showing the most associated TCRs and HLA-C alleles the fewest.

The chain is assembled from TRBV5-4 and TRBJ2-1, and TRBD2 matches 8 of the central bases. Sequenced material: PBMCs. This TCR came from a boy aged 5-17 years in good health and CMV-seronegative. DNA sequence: TGTGCCAGCAAGGACGGAGCGGGGGCCTTCGGAGGGGGTCAGTTCTTC. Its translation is CASKDGAGAFGGGQFF.